The present entry profiles one T cell receptor (beta chain) with its context. Which antigen it targets is not known. No base quality values were provided; no much bigger clone lies one nucleotide off. For TCR Vbeta sequencing and comparison with CSF CD8+ T cells, memory CD8+ T cells were sorted ex vivo from the blood of patients. These data come from a study of T cells in narcolepsy (dated by TCRdb to about 2018). Turning to the overall study: Healthy control donors were enrolled in the study alongside patients who had narcolepsy type 1 or type 2 (NT1, NT2). The study used TCR Vbeta sequencing to track clonotypes in blood and CSF while looking for autoreactive T cells in narcolepsy patients that target self-antigens of hypocretin neurons (hypocretin, TRIB2).

Including cysteine and phenylalanine, the CDR3 has 15 amino acids. Kept here is only the CDR3 DNA, which spans 45 bases and is read in frame from base 1. Trimmed from V: 3 bases; trimmed from J: 0 bases; junction bases lacking a gene match: 3. CDR1 and CDR2, per the germline V gene, are SGHRS and YFSETQ. Study-wide findings and limitations: According to the report, autoreactive clonotypes were detected serially in the blood of the same patients and of different patients, but not in healthy controls. Plots that compared CSF and blood CD4+ T cell clonotypes from the same patient highlighted HCRT-specific and TRIB2-specific autoreactive clonotypes.

The library was made by the immunoSEQ multiplex PCR assay. TCRdb's version of the immuneACCESS table is confined to in-frame rearrangements and falls short of the full clone set. An unresolved V gene accounts for under half of the shortfall where checked; the remainder is of unknown origin. The sample table contains some 17,000 clones; only one count was recorded for approximately 72% of them. 14% of the sample rests with the top ten. Sequencing was done on a sample of CD45RA- memory CD8+ T cells from PBMCs. The intended sense of this specimen's cell subset or site label: memory T cells sorted ex vivo from peripheral blood. The chain is made from TRBV5-1 and TRBJ2-3; 8 bases in the junction line up with TRBD2. The TCR originated in a human donor with narcolepsy. The CDR3 corresponds to CASSSERGSTDTQYF. DNA sequence: TGCGCCAGCAGCTCCGAGCGGGGGAGCACAGATACGCAGTATTTT.